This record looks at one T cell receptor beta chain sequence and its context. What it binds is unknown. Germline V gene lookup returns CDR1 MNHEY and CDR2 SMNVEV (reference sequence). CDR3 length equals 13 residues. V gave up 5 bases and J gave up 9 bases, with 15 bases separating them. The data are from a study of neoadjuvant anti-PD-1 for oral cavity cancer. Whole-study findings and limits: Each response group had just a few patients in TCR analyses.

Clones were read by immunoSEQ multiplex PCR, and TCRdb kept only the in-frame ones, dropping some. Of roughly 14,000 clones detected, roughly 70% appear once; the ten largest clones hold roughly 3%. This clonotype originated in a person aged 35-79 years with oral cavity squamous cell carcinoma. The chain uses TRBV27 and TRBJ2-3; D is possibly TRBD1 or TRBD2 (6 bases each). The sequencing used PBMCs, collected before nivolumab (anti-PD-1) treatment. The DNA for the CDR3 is TGTGCCAGCAGTAGCCTAGGGGGGCTCACGCAGTATTTT. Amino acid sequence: CASSSLGGLTQYF.